The 9 T cell receptor beta chains below were found in one sample sequenced in a study of graft-versus-host responses after intestinal transplantation. Sequencing used immunoSEQ multiplex PCR; TCRdb keeps in-frame clones, though not all of them. The table includes roughly 64,000 clones, 90% detected once. Antigens for these TCRs are unknown. This specimen consisted of unstimulated CD8+ T cells sorted from spleen or lymph node cells, obtained before transplant. All receptors come from a human donor who was the organ donor for an intestinal transplant.

The chain recombines TRBV5-1 with TRBJ1-2; unclear D gene. Germline CDR1 SGHRS, CDR2 YFSETQ. V shed 4 bases and J shed 5 bases, with 9 bases lying between them. CDR3 length: 12 residues. DNA for the CDR3: TGCGCCAGCAGCCTGCCGGGTTATGGCTACACCTTC. Amino acid sequence: CASSLPGYGYTF.

The rearrangement uses TRBV9 and TRBJ1-2, with 7 bases lining up with TRBD1. J lost 6 bases, V lost 3 bases, and 5 bases had no gene match. Per the germline V gene, CDR1 is SGDLS and CDR2 is YYNGEE. The CDR3 contains 13 residues. CDR3 nucleotide sequence: TGTGCCAGCAGCGCCCGACAGGGTAATGGCTACACCTTC. This translates into CASSARQGNGYTF. Filled out from reference TRBV9 and TRBJ1-2, the complete variable domain reads DSGVTQTPKHLITATGQRVTLRCSPRSGDLSVYWYQQSLDQGLQFLIQYYNGEERAKGNILERFSAQQFPDLHSELNLSSLELGDSALYFCASSARQGNGYTFGSGTRLTVV.

The chain couples TRBV5-1 to TRBJ1-2; 9 nucleotides line up with TRBD1. The length of the CDR3 is 13 residues. The junction had 1 base not matched to a gene; V was cut back by 4 bases and J by 3 bases. Per the germline V gene, CDR1 is SGHRS and CDR2 is YFSETQ. DNA of the CDR3: TGCGCCAGCAGCCGACAGGGGGACTATGGCTACACCTTC. It encodes CASSRQGDYGYTF. The full variable domain, completed using reference TRBV5-1 and TRBJ1-2, is KAGVTQTPRYLIKTRGQQVTLSCSPISGHRSVSWYQQTPGQGLQFLFEYFSETQRNKGNFPGRFSGRQFSNSRSEMNVSTLELGDSALYLCASSRQGDYGYTFGSGTRLTVV.

V gene TRBV5-5 combines with J gene TRBJ2-3; unclear D gene. The germline gives CDR1 SGHKS, CDR2 YYEKEE (reference sequence). CDR3 size: 12 residues. V lost 4 bases and J 3 bases, leaving 6 bases between the germline ends. The CDR3 spells CASSPETDTQYF. As DNA, the CDR3 is TGTGCCAGCAGCCCGGAGACAGATACGCAGTATTTT.

The V and J genes are TRBV30 and TRBJ2-1; 8 nucleotides line up with TRBD2. CDR1 is GTSNPN, CDR2 SVGIG, per germline (reference sequence). This CDR3 region has 14 residues. J was trimmed by 5 bases and V by 2 bases; bases with no gene match: 5. CDR3 residues: CAWSRLANDNEQFF. The CDR3 DNA follows: TGTGCCTGGAGTCGACTAGCGAACGACAATGAGCAGTTCTTC.

This clone was recorded once. The chain uses TRBV19 and TRBJ2-1; 7 nucleotides match TRBD1. Germline lookup yields CDR1 LNHDA and CDR2 SQIVND (reference sequence). The CDR3 runs 15 residues. Unmatched junction bases numbered 9, after V lost 5 bases and J lost 5 bases. CDR3 bases: TGTGCCAGTAGTCAACAGGGGTCGGTGGACAATGAGCAGTTCTTC. Translating gives CASSQQGSVDNEQFF.

The V call is TRBV5-4, the J call TRBJ2-1, with D possibly being TRBD2 (5 bases). Germline assignment: CDR1 SGHNT and CDR2 YYREEE (reference sequence). Trimming took off 4 bases at V and 6 bases at J, with 14 bases between the two ends. The CDR3 length is 14 residues. CDR3 in DNA: TGTGCCAGCAGCGCCTTCGGGGAAGTCAATGAGCAGTTCTTC. As protein: CASSAFGEVNEQFF.

The DNA for the CDR3 is TGTGCCAGCTGGCGGCAGGGTGATGGCTACACCTTC. It encodes CASWRQGDGYTF. The chain employs TRBV25-1 and TRBJ1-2; the D gene is possibly TRBD1 (5 bases). The V and J ends lost 8 bases and 6 bases respectively, with 13 bases between them. The CDR3 is 12 amino acids. The germline V gene encodes CDR1 MGHDK and CDR2 SYGVNS.

CDR3 DNA: TGCGCCAGCAGCCAACTGGGACTGGCCACAGATACGCAGTATTTT. Its translation: CASSQLGLATDTQYF. The rearrangement joins TRBV4-3 to TRBJ2-3, with D maybe TRBD2 (6 bases). Germline V lookup: CDR1 LGHNA, CDR2 YSLEER. The CDR3 is made up of 15 amino acids. V lost 2 bases, J lost 2 bases, and 11 bases lay in between.